This T cell receptor beta chain came from a study of identical twins. Regarding the study as a whole: For cord blood, abundant beta clonotypes had fewer insertions, unlike memory repertoires, which showed none.

The sample holds a few counts of this clonotype. Its antigen is unidentified. TCRdb re-called the 5' RACE reads through MiXCR, storing one row per CDR3 protein. The sample carries 600,000 to 800,000 distinct CDR3 sequences, about 20% recorded once. V gave up 4 bases and J gave up 6 bases, with 16 bases separating them. Germline CDR1 SQVTM, CDR2 ANQGSEA. The CDR3 covers 13 residues. This sample also belongs to another study, concerning T cells expressing NK-cell markers.

Sequenced material: PBMCs. The genes are TRBV29-1 and TRBJ2-7; unclear D gene. The TCR sequence derives from a woman younger than 30 in good health. The CDR3, as DNA: TGCAGCGTTGGGCGGCGCCCAAGTGGCGAGCAGTACTTC. It translates to CSVGRRPSGEQYF.